Listed here is a single T cell receptor beta chain. Its antigen is undetermined. Combining a sample-barcoded 5' primer with a J-beta primer mix, a second PCR ran for about 7 to 11 cycles. Every single cDNA molecule received a tag from a template-switch adaptor with 12 random nucleotides. MiXCR, run by TCRdb on the 5' RACE reads, gives a single entry per CDR3 protein. The sample has about 1.7 million distinct CDR3 sequences; 28% are singletons. This record comes from a study of blood T cells in healthy people across ages. Study-level points and caveats: Naive T cell percentage showed a strong correlation with the diversity of TCR beta. Long-lived donors had more naive CD4+ cells and higher diversity than aged donors.

CDR1 is KGHSH and CDR2 is LQKENI in the germline V gene. The CDR3 is 15 amino acids. The V end was cut by 3 bases, the J end by 6 bases, with 15 bases between. The clonotype originates from a woman between 25 and 40 years old in good health. The genes are TRBV18 and TRBJ2-1; D might be TRBD2 (6 bases). What was sequenced was blood. CDR3: CASSPQAGHPNEQFF. The CDR3 DNA reads TGTGCCAGCTCACCTCAGGCGGGGCACCCCAATGAGCAGTTCTTC.